Listed below are T cell receptor beta chains from one sample, sequenced in a study of siplizumab effects on memory and regulatory T cells. Assay: immunoSEQ multiplex PCR; the TCRdb copy retains only in-frame clones and omits some. Here the sample spans over 100,000 clones, 93% being singletons. Material for sequencing was non-Treg CD4+ T cells sorted from blood. Receptors originate from a human donor in good health. The CDR3 runs from the conserved cysteine through the conserved F or W. Each record gives: CDR3 length, clone size, J gene, D gene, V gene, CDR3 DNA, CDR3 protein. D genes are given only for firm matches. Some rows mark clone size as missing; the rest say once, few, many or name a class of expanded clone.

>14|-|TRBJ1-3|-|TRBV18
TGTGCCAGCTCACCGCCAGGGGTCGGAAACACCATATATTTT
CASSPPGVGNTIYF
>13|few|TRBJ1-6|TRBD1|TRBV11-3
TGTGCCAGCAGCTCGACAGGGAACTCACCCCTCCACTTT
CASSSTGNSPLHF
>12|-|TRBJ1-2|-|TRBV6-6
TGTGCCAGCAGTTACATGGGCGGTGGCTACACCTTC
CASSYMGGGYTF
>18|once|TRBJ2-4|TRBD1|TRBV28
TGTGCCAGCAGTAACGACAGGGGGCGGCTCGGAACCAAAAACATTCAGTACTTC
CASSNDRGRLGTKNIQYF
>14|few|TRBJ1-6|TRBD1|TRBV6-5
TGTGCCAGCAGTCAGAGGGACAGACGATCACCCCTCCACTTT
CASSQRDRRSPLHF
>16|-|TRBJ2-1|TRBD2|TRBV6-6
TGTGCCAGCAGTTCCACACCGGGACTAGCGGACAATGAGCAGTTCTTC
CASSSTPGLADNEQFF
>16|-|TRBJ2-7|-|TRBV21-1
TGTGCCAGCAGCTCTCGCCCCGGTGGGACAGGGCGCGAGCAGTACTTC
CASSSRPGGTGREQYF
>14|once|TRBJ2-5|-|TRBV10-1
TGCGCCAGCAGCCTAGGGGGTAGGAAAGAGACCCAGTACTTC
CASSLGGRKETQYF
>12|-|TRBJ1-6|-|TRBV9
TGTGCCAGCAGTGAGCCAGGTTCCCCCCTCCACTTT
CASSEPGSPLHF
>14|once|TRBJ2-7|TRBD1|TRBV6-1
TGTGCCAGCAGGTCCGGGACAGGCTCCTACGAGCAGTACTTC
CASRSGTGSYEQYF
>13|-|TRBJ2-1|TRBD2|TRBV5-1
TGCGCCAGCAGCTCCCTAGCGGTCAATGAGCAGTTCTTC
CASSSLAVNEQFF
>15|-|TRBJ2-3|TRBD2|TRBV6-4
TGTGCCAGCATCCTAGCGGGGGGGCCGCGAGATACGCAGTATTTT
CASILAGGPRDTQYF
>17|-|TRBJ2-2|TRBD2|TRBV7-9
TGTGCCAGCAGCTCAACCCTCTCGGGAGGGGTTCCCGGGGAGCTGTTTTTT
CASSSTLSGGVPGELFF
>14|-|TRBJ2-3|-|TRBV5-1
TGCGCCAGCAGCTTTACAGGGAGCACAGATACGCAGTATTTT
CASSFTGSTDTQYF
>13|-|TRBJ2-1|-|TRBV7-2
TGTGCCAGCAGCTATAACAGGGATAATGAGCAGTTCTTC
CASSYNRDNEQFF
>16|-|TRBJ1-1|-|TRBV4-3
TGCGCCAGCAGCCAAGATCTGGCCCGGGTCTTTACGGGAGCTTTCTTT
CASSQDLARVFTGAFF
>16|once|TRBJ1-3|-|TRBV19
TGTGCCAGTAGTCGGATGGGCTCAAACTCTGGAAACACCATATATTTT
CASSRMGSNSGNTIYF
>15|once|TRBJ2-1|-|TRBV21-1
TGTGCCAGCAGCAAAGACGGCGGCCCAGGAGGTGAGCAGTTCTTC
CASSKDGGPGGEQFF
>15|-|TRBJ2-2|TRBD2|TRBV11-3
TGTGCCAGCAGCTTCGCGGGGGGGCCTGCCGGGGAGCTGTTTTTT
CASSFAGGPAGELFF
>13|-|TRBJ2-1|TRBD1|TRBV5-4
TGTGCCAGCAGCTTACCAGACAGGGCTGAGCAGTTCTTC
CASSLPDRAEQFF
>16|-|TRBJ1-3|-|TRBV6-6
TGTGCCAGCAACTCCGGGACCTCAAACTCTGGAAACACCATATATTTT
CASNSGTSNSGNTIYF
>12|-|TRBJ1-1|-|TRBV29-1
TGCAGCGTTGAAGACCAGGGATCTGAAGCTTTCTTT
CSVEDQGSEAFF
>14|-|TRBJ1-1|-|TRBV10-3
TGTGCCATCAGTGCCCGGCAGACGAACACTGAAGCTTTCTTT
CAISARQTNTEAFF
>13|-|TRBJ1-2|-|TRBV18
TGTGCCAGCTCGCTCCCACAGGTCTATGGCTACACCTTC
CASSLPQVYGYTF
>17|-|TRBJ2-3|TRBD2|TRBV7-8
TGTGCCAGCAGCTTCCACACTAGCGGGGACGGCACAGATACGCAGTATTTT
CASSFHTSGDGTDTQYF
>13|-|TRBJ1-5|-|TRBV10-1
TGCGCCAGCAGTGTGGGGGGCAATCAGCCCCAGCATTTT
CASSVGGNQPQHF
>13|-|TRBJ2-1|-|TRBV7-9
TGTGCCAGCAGCCGGGACTTCTACAATGAGCAGTTCTTC
CASSRDFYNEQFF
>14|-|TRBJ1-2|TRBD1|TRBV6-6
TGTGCCAGCAGTTACCGGGACAGGGGACGGGGCTACACCTTC
CASSYRDRGRGYTF
>13|-|TRBJ1-1|-|TRBV7-3
TGTGCCAGCAGCTCGGGACAGAACACTGAAGCTTTCTTT
CASSSGQNTEAFF
>14|-|TRBJ2-3|TRBD2|TRBV5-1
TGCGCCAGTTCCCTAGCGGGGGGAGCAGATACGCAGTATTTT
CASSLAGGADTQYF
>13|-|TRBJ2-7|-|TRBV10-1
TGCGCCAGCAGTGCATCTTTGGGACGTTGGCAGTACTTC
CASSASLGRWQYF
>15|-|TRBJ2-7|-|TRBV7-9
TGTGCCAGCAGCTTGCGCTCTGAGTGGGCCTACGAGCAGTACTTC
CASSLRSEWAYEQYF
>14|-|TRBJ1-1|-|TRBV18
TGTGCCAGCTCACCGGAACAGCTGAACACTGAAGCTTTCTTT
CASSPEQLNTEAFF
>14|-|TRBJ2-3|TRBD2|TRBV10-3
TGTGCCATCGCCTGGGGGGGGGACACAGATACGCAGTATTTT
CAIAWGGDTDTQYF
>15|once|TRBJ1-3|-|TRBV5-1
TGCGCCAGCAGCTTGGCAGGGGCGCAGGGAAACACCATATATTTT
CASSLAGAQGNTIYF
>16|-|TRBJ2-2|TRBD2|TRBV2
TGTGCCAGCAGTCTACTAAGCGGGGGGGCGTCCGGGGAGCTGTTTTTT
CASSLLSGGASGELFF
>15|-|TRBJ1-2|TRBD1|TRBV7-6
TGTGCCAGCAGCTTAAGCCCTAGGACAGGGTATGGCTACACCTTC
CASSLSPRTGYGYTF
>13|-|TRBJ1-3|-|TRBV18
TGTGCCGGGGGCAGCTCCTCTGGAAACACCATATATTTT
CAGGSSSGNTIYF
>13|-|TRBJ2-3|-|TRBV6-1
TGTGCCAGCAGTGAAATAGGCGAAGATACGCAGTATTTT
CASSEIGEDTQYF
>16|-|TRBJ1-3|-|TRBV13
TGTGCCAGCAGCGGGGAGGGACGGAGCTCTGGAAACACCATATATTTT
CASSGEGRSSGNTIYF
>14|-|TRBJ2-7|TRBD1|TRBV19
TGTGCCAGTAGTACGGACAGGGGGAGGTACGAGCAGTACTTC
CASSTDRGRYEQYF
>17|-|TRBJ1-2|TRBD1|TRBV5-4
TGCGCCAGCAGCCAAAAAGCGGGGACAGGGGAAGGGTATGGCTACACCTTC
CASSQKAGTGEGYGYTF
>17|-|TRBJ2-5|TRBD1|TRBV10-1
TGCGCCAGCAGTGAGAACAGGGGCCTAGGTGGTGGAGAGACCCAGTACTTC
CASSENRGLGGGETQYF
>15|-|TRBJ2-2|TRBD1|TRBV5-6
TGTGCCAGCAGCCCCCAGGGGGCAGGGACCGGGGAGCTGTTTTTT
CASSPQGAGTGELFF
>17|few|TRBJ1-1|TRBD1|TRBV19
TGTGCCAGTAGTATCGGGACAGGGGGCTGGTTGGGGACTGAAGCTTTCTTT
CASSIGTGGWLGTEAFF
>16|-|TRBJ2-6|-|TRBV9
TGTGCCAGCAGCGTAGTCGGATCCTCTGGGGCCAACGTCCTGACTTTC
CASSVVGSSGANVLTF
>14|once|TRBJ2-5|-|TRBV7-9
TGTGCCAGCAGCCGGACTACAGGGGCAGAGACCCAGTACTTC
CASSRTTGAETQYF
>12|-|TRBJ2-2|-|TRBV10-3
TGTGCCATCAGAGGAGACACCGGGGAGCTGTTTTTT
CAIRGDTGELFF
>14|-|TRBJ2-5|TRBD2|TRBV19
TGTGCCAGTAAGGAGCGGGGGAAACAAGAGACCCAGTACTTC
CASKERGKQETQYF
>15|-|TRBJ2-5|TRBD2|TRBV5-1
TGCGCCACCTCCAATAGCGGGGGGCCTCAAGAGACCCAGTACTTC
CATSNSGGPQETQYF
>14|-|TRBJ2-1|TRBD1|TRBV5-6
TGTGCCAGCAGCTGGGACAGGGCGAGCAATGAGCAGTTCTTC
CASSWDRASNEQFF
>15|-|TRBJ1-6|-|TRBV5-6
TGTGCCAGCAGCGGCGACTTTGACCTGAATTCACCCCTCCACTTT
CASSGDFDLNSPLHF
>15|-|TRBJ2-5|-|TRBV9
TGTGCCAGCAGCCCAAGCCGGGGCAGACAAGAGACCCAGTACTTC
CASSPSRGRQETQYF